These 14 T cell receptor beta chains were all obtained from the same sample, sequenced in a study of blood T cell repertoires in COVID-19 (dated by TCRdb to about 2020). To prepare the library, the immunoSEQ multiplex PCR assay was applied. Drawn from immuneACCESS, this table holds only the in-frame rearrangements with V and J called that TCRdb kept. Clones are partly lost; checked studies trace under half to an unresolved V gene and leave the rest unexplained. This sample lists over 300,000 clones; 75% to 90% were detected once. Around 2.1% of the sample is taken by the ten largest. Input material: PBMCs or T cells enriched from blood (not recorded which). These receptors were collected from a man younger than 40 who had recovered from COVID-19.

The gene calls are TRBV7-3 and TRBJ1-2; a possible D gene is TRBD1 (6 bases). V was clipped by 6 bases and J by 7 bases, with 15 bases between them. Germline V gives CDR1 SGHTA, CDR2 FQGTGA. The CDR3 totals 13 residues. The CDR3: CASSPTGTTGYTF. CDR3 DNA sequence: TGTGCCAGCAGTCCTACCGGGACAACTGGCTACACCTTC.

This chain links TRBV11-2 with TRBJ2-1; 7 bases match TRBD1. J was trimmed by 9 bases and V by 5 bases; bases with no gene match: 4. Germline CDR1 SGHAT, CDR2 FQNNGV. The CDR3 totals 12 residues. The CDR3 region has the DNA TGTGCCAGCAGCCCGGCAGGGGGTGAGCAGTTCTTC. Protein: CASSPAGGEQFF.

This chain joins TRBV12-5 and TRBJ1-5; no definite D call. This CDR3 comprises 15 residues. Trimming removed 0 bases at V and 5 bases at J, with 11 bases between. Germline values: CDR1 LGHNT, CDR2 FRNRAP. DNA for the CDR3: TGTGCTAGTGGTTTGGTACCCCCAGAGGATCAGCCCCAGCATTTT. Protein product: CASGLVPPEDQPQHF. Supplemented by reference TRBV12-5 and TRBJ1-5, the full variable domain reads DARVTQTPRHKVTEMGQEVTMRCQPILGHNTVFWYRQTMMQGLELLAYFRNRAPLDDSGMPKDRFSAEMPDATLATLKIQPSEPRDSAVYFCASGLVPPEDQPQHFGDGTRLSIL.

The chain carries TRBV19 and TRBJ2-7; the D gene is possibly TRBD2 (6 bases). With 1 base removed from V and 5 bases from J, the gap between germline ends came to 15 bases. Germline CDR1 and CDR2: LNHDA and SQIVND (reference sequence). The CDR3 consists of 15 residues. The CDR3 sequence: CASSIVSGGPNEQYF. CDR3 DNA: TGTGCCAGTAGTATAGTGTCTGGAGGGCCCAACGAGCAGTACTTC.

The chain uses TRBV3-1 (or the pseudogene TRBV3-2) and TRBJ2-2, with 9 bases aligning to TRBD2. The CDR3 extends over 16 amino acids. V lost 4 bases, J lost 7 bases, and 10 bases stayed unmatched. Germline V gene lookup returns CDR1 LGHDT and CDR2 YNNKEL (reference sequence). CDR3 coding DNA: TGTGCCAGCAGCCCCTCGAGCGGGGGGCATAGCGGGGAGCTGTTTTTT. Translated, it gives CASSPSSGGHSGELFF.

The count of this clone is one. The V call is TRBV5-1, the J call TRBJ1-1; a possible D gene is TRBD1 (5 bases). The CDR3 length is 14 residues. Germline loops: CDR1 SGHRS, CDR2 YFSETQ. Trimming left V 2 bases short and J 1 base short, with 9 bases between. CDR3: CASSFLGGNTEAFF. The CDR3, as DNA: TGCGCCAGCAGCTTCTTGGGGGGGAACACTGAAGCTTTCTTT. Based on the CDR3 plus reference TRBV5-1 and TRBJ1-1, the full variable domain is KAGVTQTPRYLIKTRGQQVTLSCSPISGHRSVSWYQQTPGQGLQFLFEYFSETQRNKGNFPGRFSGRQFSNSRSEMNVSTLELGDSALYLCASSFLGGNTEAFFGQGTRLTVV.

The table lists this clone with a count of one. V usage is TRBV6-5 and J usage is TRBJ1-5, with unresolved D. Trimming cost V 4 bases and J 1 base, with 8 bases left between them. The V gene's germline CDR1 is MNHEY and CDR2 SVGAGI. CDR3 size: 14 residues. CDR3 coding DNA: TGTGCCAGCAGTTCTCCTTCGAGCAATCAGCCCCAGCATTTT. Encoded protein: CASSSPSSNQPQHF.

V and J are TRBV7-2 and TRBJ1-5; D not certain. The V and J ends lost 1 base and 1 base respectively, with 5 bases between them. The V gene's germline CDR1 is SGHTA and CDR2 FQGNSA. This CDR3 comprises 14 residues. The CDR3 here is CASSLGQSNQPQHF. DNA for the CDR3: TGTGCCAGCAGCTTAGGTCAGAGCAATCAGCCCCAGCATTTT.

J is TRBJ2-7 and V is TRBV5-5, with 9 bases that match TRBD1. V lost 2 bases and J lost 6; bases outside the gene matches: 6. Germline CDR1 and CDR2: SGHKS and YYEKEE (reference sequence). The CDR3 is 14 residues long. The CDR3 DNA is TGTGCCAGCAGCTTACAGGGGGCCTCGCTCGAGCAGTACTTC. Its protein product is CASSLQGASLEQYF.

The chain uses TRBV4-3 and TRBJ2-3, with TRBD2 matching over 10 bases. Per germline, CDR1 LGHNA and CDR2 YSLEER. This CDR3 comprises 17 residues. Trimming took 3 bases from V and 2 from J; bases not matched to a gene: 8. CDR3 residues: CASSQPLAGADTDTQYF. DNA for the CDR3: TGCGCCAGCAGCCAGCCGCTAGCGGGGGCAGACACAGATACGCAGTATTTT.

This chain connects TRBV13 to TRBJ2-1; D is possibly TRBD2 (7 bases). CDR3 size: 16 residues. The V end was cut by 6 bases, the J end by 0 bases, with 15 bases between. Germline-derived CDR1 and CDR2 are PRHDT and FYEKMQ (reference sequence). The CDR3 loop is CASSQTGGSSYNEQFF. DNA for the CDR3: TGTGCCAGCAGTCAGACGGGGGGCAGCTCCTACAATGAGCAGTTCTTC.

In the case of this clone: Relative to the germline gene, one junction end is altered; a read error may explain this. The V and J genes are TRBV7-7 and TRBJ2-2, with D unclear. The CDR3 sequence is 15 residues long. Germline V gives CDR1 SSHAT, CDR2 FNYEAQ (reference sequence). The CDR3 here is CASSRYLQLTGELFF. The CDR3 nucleotides are TGTGCTAGCAGCCGCTACTTGCAACTAACCGGGGAGCTGTTTTTT.

The V and J genes are TRBV30 and TRBJ1-2; 10 bases match TRBD1. The CDR3 covers 14 residues. Losses at the gene ends were 4 bases for V and 8 bases for J; bases not matched to a gene: 10. The germline V gene has CDR1 GTSNPN and CDR2 SVGIG (reference sequence). The CDR3 nucleotides read TGTGCCTGGAACGACAGGGGGCGGGTGAGGGGCTACACCTTC. Translating gives CAWNDRGRVRGYTF.

V gene TRBV4-1 combines with J gene TRBJ1-2; maybe TRBD1 (5 bases). Trimming took 0 bases from V and 8 from J, leaving 22 bases between them. Germline-derived CDR1 and CDR2 are MGHRA and YSYEKL. CDR3 size: 17 residues. The DNA for the CDR3 is TGCGCCAGCAGCCAAGAAAACCCAGGGCTGCAAACTCGGGGCTACACCTTC. Translated, it gives CASSQENPGLQTRGYTF.